Below are 12 T cell receptor beta chains sequenced from a single sample in a study of beta chain features in type 1 diabetes. The sequenced template was cDNA made from the entire isolated RNA. The data were produced by immunoSEQ multiplex PCR, yet TCRdb's version contains in-frame clones alone and is incomplete. The sample carries 900,000 or so clones, about 17% recorded once. The sequenced sample consisted of naive CD4+ T cells from blood. The receptors stem from a young woman in good health.

The V and J genes are TRBV4-3 and TRBJ2-6, with D possibly being TRBD1 or TRBD2 (6 bases each). CDR1 and CDR2 from the germline V gene are LGHNA and YSLEER. This CDR3 is built from 17 residues. The V and J ends lost 0 bases and 5 bases respectively, with 14 bases between them. CDR3 sequence reads: CASSQDFGGGRANVLTF. DNA of the CDR3: TGCGCCAGCAGCCAAGATTTTGGAGGGGGTAGGGCCAACGTCCTGACTTTC.

Note on this clone: This CDR3 is also generated by other DNA sequences in the sample. The J gene is TRBJ2-6, the V gene TRBV6-5; the D is unclear. This CDR3 contains 15 residues. Trimming removed 6 bases at V and 2 bases at J, with 11 bases between. CDR1 MNHEY and CDR2 SVGAGI come from the germline V gene. The CDR3 protein is CASSRVGTGANVLTF. CDR3 DNA sequence: TGTGCCAGCAGCCGGGTGGGGACTGGGGCCAACGTCCTGACTTTC.

This clone was picked up a small number of times. At the DNA level, this CDR3 is encoded by other sequences in the same sample as well. The CDR3 loop is CASSLGFGETQYF. The CDR3 DNA reads as TGTGCCAGCAGCTTAGGCTTCGGAGAGACCCAGTACTTC. The V call is TRBV7-2, the J call TRBJ2-5; D gene unclear. Germline CDR1 SGHTA, CDR2 FQGNSA. The CDR3 is 13 residues long. Trimming left V 1 base short and J 4 bases short, with 7 bases between.

This clone was picked up a small number of times. The gene calls are TRBV5-1 and TRBJ2-5, with D maybe TRBD1 (5 bases). Between the trimmed V and J ends, which lost 0 bases and 9 bases, there was a span of 12 bases. Germline CDR1 and CDR2: SGHRS and YFSETQ. This CDR3 is built from 13 residues. The CDR3: CASSLVGAGAQYF. The CDR3 DNA reads as TGCGCCAGCAGCTTGGTAGGGGCAGGTGCCCAGTACTTC.

The rearrangement joins TRBV6-1 to TRBJ1-2; D is ambiguous. In germline, CDR1 is MNHNS, CDR2 SASEGT. The ends were cut back, 1 base at V and 8 bases at J, with 11 bases in the middle. The CDR3 consists of 13 residues. CDR3 sequence (DNA): TGTGCCAGCAGTGAAGGAGCCAATGGGGGCTACACCTTC. It encodes CASSEGANGGYTF.

This clone was counted only a few times. This sequence joins TRBV6-5 and TRBJ1-3; D remains unclear. CDR3 length equals 15 residues. Trimming took off 11 bases at V and 0 bases at J, with 17 bases between the two ends. The V gene's germline CDR1 is MNHEY and CDR2 SVGAGI. CDR3 in DNA: TGTGCCTCCGGACGGGCGCCTGACTCTGGAAACACCATATATTTT. This codes for CASGRAPDSGNTIYF.

The rearrangement joins TRBV13 to TRBJ2-5; TRBD2 might be the D (5 bases). This CDR3 is 15 amino acids long. Germline CDR1 reads PRHDT; CDR2 reads FYEKMQ (reference sequence). Trimming stripped 2 bases from V and 1 base from J, with 11 bases between. CDR3 protein: CASSLTGTFQETQYF. The CDR3 DNA sequence: TGTGCCAGCAGCTTAACGGGAACCTTCCAAGAGACCCAGTACTTC.

V gene TRBV14 combines with J gene TRBJ2-7; a possible D gene is TRBD1 (6 bases). Germline V gene lookup returns CDR1 SGHDN and CDR2 FVKESK. The CDR3 loop spans 14 amino acids. V lost 1 base, J lost 9 bases, and 16 bases lay in between. The CDR3 region is CASSQVRGSQVQYF. The DNA of the CDR3 is TGTGCCAGCAGCCAAGTAAGGGGGAGCCAGGTGCAGTACTTC.

The chain has TRBV11-1 and TRBJ2-7; 11 nucleotides agree with TRBD2. The junction had 5 bases not matched to a gene; V was cut back by 4 bases and J by 3 bases. Germline CDR1 and CDR2: SGHAT and FQDESV (reference sequence). This CDR3 region has 15 residues. For the CDR3, the DNA is TGTGCCAGCAGCTGGGGACTAGCGGAGAACTACGAGCAGTACTTC. Amino acids: CASSWGLAENYEQYF.

CDR3 DNA: TGCGCCAGCAGACCTGGGACAAGAGATGGCTACACCTTC. The encoded protein is CASRPGTRDGYTF. The chain links TRBV5-1 to TRBJ1-2; tentative D call: TRBD1 (6 bases). Deletions cut 5 bases from V and 6 bases from J, with 14 bases between. The CDR3 extends over 13 amino acids. CDR1 and CDR2 (germline): SGHRS, YFSETQ.

The table lists this clone with a few counts. This chain links TRBV9 with TRBJ1-3; the D is unclear. This CDR3 is built from 16 residues. CDR1 and CDR2 (germline): SGDLS, YYNGEE. The ends were cut back, 0 bases at V and 0 bases at J, with 10 bases in the middle. CDR3 region: CASSVALLDSGNTIYF. The DNA of the CDR3 is TGTGCCAGCAGCGTAGCCCTCCTAGACTCTGGAAACACCATATATTTT. Full variable domain (outside the CDR3, taken from reference TRBV9 and TRBJ1-3): DSGVTQTPKHLITATGQRVTLRCSPRSGDLSVYWYQQSLDQGLQFLIQYYNGEERAKGNILERFSAQQFPDLHSELNLSSLELGDSALYFCASSVALLDSGNTIYFGEGSWLTVV.

This clone was recorded a few times. The rearrangement joins TRBV28 to TRBJ1-2; the D gene is possibly TRBD1 (6 bases). This CDR3 spans 19 amino acids. V was pared by 2 bases and J by 0 bases, with 22 bases between. Germline CDR1 and CDR2: MDHEN and SYDVKM. The CDR3: CASSLMVGGRRGANYGYTF. For the CDR3, the DNA is TGTGCCAGCAGTTTAATGGTCGGGGGCCGTAGAGGAGCTAACTATGGCTACACCTTC.